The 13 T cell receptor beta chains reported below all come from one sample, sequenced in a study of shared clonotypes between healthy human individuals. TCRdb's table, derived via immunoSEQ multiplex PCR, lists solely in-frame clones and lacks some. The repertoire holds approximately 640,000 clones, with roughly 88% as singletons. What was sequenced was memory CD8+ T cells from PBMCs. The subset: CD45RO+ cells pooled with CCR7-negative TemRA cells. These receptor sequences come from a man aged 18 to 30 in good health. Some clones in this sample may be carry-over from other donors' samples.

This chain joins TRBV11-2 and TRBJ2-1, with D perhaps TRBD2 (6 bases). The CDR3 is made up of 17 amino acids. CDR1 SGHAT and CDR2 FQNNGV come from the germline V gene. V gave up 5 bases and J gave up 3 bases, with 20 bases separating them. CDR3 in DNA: TGTGCCAGCAGCCCCTCCAAGGGAAGCGGGCTCTACAATGAGCAGTTCTTC. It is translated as CASSPSKGSGLYNEQFF.

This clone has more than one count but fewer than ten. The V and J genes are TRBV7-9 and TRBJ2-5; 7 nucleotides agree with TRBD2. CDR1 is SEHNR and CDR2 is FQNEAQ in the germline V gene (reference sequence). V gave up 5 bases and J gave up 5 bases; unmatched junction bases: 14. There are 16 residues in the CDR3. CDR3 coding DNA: TGTGCCAGCAGCCCCTTTGTTGGGCAGGGAGGGGAGACCCAGTACTTC. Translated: CASSPFVGQGGETQYF.

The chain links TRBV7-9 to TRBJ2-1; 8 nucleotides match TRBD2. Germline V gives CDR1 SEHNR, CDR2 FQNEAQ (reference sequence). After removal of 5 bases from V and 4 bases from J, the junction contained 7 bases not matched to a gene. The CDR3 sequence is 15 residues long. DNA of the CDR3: TGTGCCAGCAGCCCCGGGACTAGTAGGTACAATGAGCAGTTCTTC. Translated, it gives CASSPGTSRYNEQFF.

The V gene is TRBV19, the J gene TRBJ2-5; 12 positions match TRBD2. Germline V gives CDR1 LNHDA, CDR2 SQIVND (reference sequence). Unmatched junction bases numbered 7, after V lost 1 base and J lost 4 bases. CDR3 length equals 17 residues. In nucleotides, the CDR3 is TGTGCCAGTAGTATAGTCCGGCCGACTAGCGGGAGAGAGACCCAGTACTTC. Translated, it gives CASSIVRPTSGRETQYF. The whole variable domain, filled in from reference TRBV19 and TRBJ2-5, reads DGGITQSPKYLFRKEGQNVTLSCEQNLNHDAMYWYRQDPGQGLRLIYYSQIVNDFQKGDIAEGYSVSREKKESFPLTVTSAQKNPTAFYLCASSIVRPTSGRETQYFGPGTRLLVL.

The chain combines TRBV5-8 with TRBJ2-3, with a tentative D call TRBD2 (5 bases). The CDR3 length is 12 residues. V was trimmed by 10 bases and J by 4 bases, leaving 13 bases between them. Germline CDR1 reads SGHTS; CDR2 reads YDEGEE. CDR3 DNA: TGTGCCTCTGGGAGCATTTCAGATACGCAGTATTTT. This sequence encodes CASGSISDTQYF.

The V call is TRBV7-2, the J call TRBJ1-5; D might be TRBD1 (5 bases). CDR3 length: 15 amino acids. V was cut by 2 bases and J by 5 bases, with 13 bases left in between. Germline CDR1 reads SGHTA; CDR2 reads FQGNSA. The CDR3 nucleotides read TGTGCCAGCAGCTTACGGGGCAGAAGCTATCAGCCCCAGCATTTT. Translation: CASSLRGRSYQPQHF.

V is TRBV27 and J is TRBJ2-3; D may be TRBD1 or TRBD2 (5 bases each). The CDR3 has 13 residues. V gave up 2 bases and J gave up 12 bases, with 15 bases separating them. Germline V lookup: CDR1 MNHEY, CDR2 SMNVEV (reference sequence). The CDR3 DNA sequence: TGTGCCAGCAGTTTAAGGGGACCCATAAAACAGTATTTT. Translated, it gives CASSLRGPIKQYF.

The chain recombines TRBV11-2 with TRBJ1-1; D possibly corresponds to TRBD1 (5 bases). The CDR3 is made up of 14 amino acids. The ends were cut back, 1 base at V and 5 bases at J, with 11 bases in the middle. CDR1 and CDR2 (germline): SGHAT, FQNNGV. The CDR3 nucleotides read TGTGCCAGCAGCTTAGCCAGGGTTGGGACTGAAGCTTTCTTT. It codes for CASSLARVGTEAFF. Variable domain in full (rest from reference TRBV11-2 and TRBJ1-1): EAGVAQSPRYKIIEKRQSVAFWCNPISGHATLYWYQQILGQGPKLLIQFQNNGVVDDSQLPKDRFSAERLKGVDSTLKIQPAKLEDSAVYLCASSLARVGTEAFFGQGTRLTVV.

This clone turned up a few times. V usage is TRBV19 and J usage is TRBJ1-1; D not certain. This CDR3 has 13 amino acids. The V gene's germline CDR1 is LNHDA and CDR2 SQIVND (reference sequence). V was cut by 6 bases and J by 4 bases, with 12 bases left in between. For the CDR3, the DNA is TGTGCCAGTAGGGGTTGGCAGAGCACTGAAGCTTTCTTT. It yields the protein CASRGWQSTEAFF.

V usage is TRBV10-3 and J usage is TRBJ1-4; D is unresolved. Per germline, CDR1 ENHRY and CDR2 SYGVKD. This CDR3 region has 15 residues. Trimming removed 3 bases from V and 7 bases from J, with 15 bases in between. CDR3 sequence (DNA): TGTGCCATCAGTGATTTGGACCGTTCCGGTGAAAAACTGTTTTTT. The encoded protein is CAISDLDRSGEKLFF.

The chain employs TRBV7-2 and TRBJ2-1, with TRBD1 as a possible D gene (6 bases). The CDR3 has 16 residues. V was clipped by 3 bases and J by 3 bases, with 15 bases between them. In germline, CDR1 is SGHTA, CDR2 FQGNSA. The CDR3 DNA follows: TGTGCCAGCAGCTTTGTGCACAGGGATTTCTACAATGAGCAGTTCTTC. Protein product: CASSFVHRDFYNEQFF.

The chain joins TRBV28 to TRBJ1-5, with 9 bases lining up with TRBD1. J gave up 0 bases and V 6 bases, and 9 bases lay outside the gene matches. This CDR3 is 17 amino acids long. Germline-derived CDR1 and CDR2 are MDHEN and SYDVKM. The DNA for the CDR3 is TGTGCCAGCAGCCCCCGGGACAGGGCCTATAGCAATCAGCCCCAGCATTTT. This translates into CASSPRDRAYSNQPQHF.

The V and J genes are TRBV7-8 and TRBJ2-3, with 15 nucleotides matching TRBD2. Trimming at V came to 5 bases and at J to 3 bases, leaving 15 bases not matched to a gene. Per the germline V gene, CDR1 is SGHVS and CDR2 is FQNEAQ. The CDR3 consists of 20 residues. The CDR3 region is CASSREWTSGRATGTDTQYF. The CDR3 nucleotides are TGTGCCAGCAGCCGAGAGTGGACTAGCGGGAGGGCCACCGGGACAGATACGCAGTATTTT.